This TCR beta chain is drawn from a study of tumor-infiltrating lymphocytes in primary liver carcinoma. Study results and caveats: Researchers found tumor-adjacent and tumor-blood pairs overlapped less than tumor region pairs. All five tumor regions shared only about 8-25% of top clones.

This clonotype has a single count. Its specificity is not known. An end of the junction differs from the germline gene, which may be a read error. A constant-region primer served to make TCR beta cDNA from about 0.5 ug total RNA. Three-round nested multiplex PCR performed with slightly modified ARM-PCR produced the TCR beta libraries. Researchers ran the first two PCR rounds for roughly 11 cycles each with TRBV1-TRBV30 forward primers and a C-beta reverse primer. TCRdb re-derived calls from the multiplex PCR reads in MiXCR, one entry per CDR3 protein. The repertoire consists of about 97,000 distinct CDR3 sequences, with around two thirds occurring once and the leading ten covering approximately 12%. CDR1 is SGDLS and CDR2 is YYNGEE in the germline V gene. The CDR3 spans 15 residues. Investigators took RNA and DNA out together from 20-30 mg of unsorted bulk tissue. Surgical resection treated primary liver carcinoma in the patients.

The receptor's source is a woman in her sixties or seventies with primary liver carcinoma and hepatitis B virus infection. V is TRBV9 and J is TRBJ2-5; D may be TRBD2 (7 bases). Sequences were obtained from liver tumor tissue from sampling region 2. The sample's subset: tumor region T2, inferior pole. The CDR3 DNA reads as TGTGCCAACAGCAACAACCAGGGAGGGGGGGAGACCCAGTACTTC. Amino acids: CANSNNQGGGETQYF.